The clone carrying this TCR beta chain was counted between two and nine times. The data originate from a study of blood T cell repertoires in COVID-19. Study-wide background: COVID-19 samples, acute and convalescent, were from the United States, Italy and Spain. From T cells, B-cell-depleted T cells, or PBMCs came the material, which was cDNA or gDNA.

Original data processing: Amplification from reference gene primers served as the basis for estimated nucleated cell counts. Clones were sequenced by immunoSEQ multiplex PCR, and TCRdb holds only the in-frame ones, with some missing. That table furnishes V, J and clone size, whereas the DNA furnished D and trimming. Of 91,000 or so clones in the sample, 85% to 90% were seen once. Material for sequencing was peripheral blood. The receptor was isolated from a woman aged 55-70 years in a cohort sampled during active or convalescent COVID-19.

Here the CDR3 reads CASSVRTGVSGNTIYF. The CDR3 DNA follows: TGTGCCAGCAGCGTACGGACAGGGGTCTCTGGAAACACCATATATTTT. The chain is built from TRBV9 and TRBJ1-3; 9 bases agree with TRBD1. With V trimmed by 1 base and J by 0 bases, 2 bases remained unmatched. From germline, CDR1 is SGDLS and CDR2 YYNGEE. This CDR3 has 16 amino acids. Based on the CDR3 plus reference TRBV9 and TRBJ1-3, the full variable domain is DSGVTQTPKHLITATGQRVTLRCSPRSGDLSVYWYQQSLDQGLQFLIQYYNGEERAKGNILERFSAQQFPDLHSELNLSSLELGDSALYFCASSVRTGVSGNTIYFGEGSWLTVV.